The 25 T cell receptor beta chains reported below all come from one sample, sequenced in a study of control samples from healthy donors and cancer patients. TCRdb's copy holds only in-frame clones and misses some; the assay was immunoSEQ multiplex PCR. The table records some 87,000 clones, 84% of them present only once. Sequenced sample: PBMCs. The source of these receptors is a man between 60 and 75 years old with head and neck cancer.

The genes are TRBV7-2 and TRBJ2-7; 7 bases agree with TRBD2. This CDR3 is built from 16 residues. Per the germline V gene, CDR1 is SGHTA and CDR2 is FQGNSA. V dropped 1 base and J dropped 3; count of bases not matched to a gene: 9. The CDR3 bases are TGTGCCAGCAGCTTAGTGGGGGGGACTAAAAACTACGAGCAGTACTTC. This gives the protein CASSLVGGTKNYEQYF.

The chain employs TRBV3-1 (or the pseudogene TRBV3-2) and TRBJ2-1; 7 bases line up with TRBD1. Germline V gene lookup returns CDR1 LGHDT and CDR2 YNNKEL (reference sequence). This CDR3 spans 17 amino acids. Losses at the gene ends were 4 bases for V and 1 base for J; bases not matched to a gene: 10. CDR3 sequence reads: CASSPRTGGLSYNEQFF. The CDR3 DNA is TGTGCCAGCAGCCCCCGGACAGGTGGCCTGTCCTACAATGAGCAGTTCTTC.

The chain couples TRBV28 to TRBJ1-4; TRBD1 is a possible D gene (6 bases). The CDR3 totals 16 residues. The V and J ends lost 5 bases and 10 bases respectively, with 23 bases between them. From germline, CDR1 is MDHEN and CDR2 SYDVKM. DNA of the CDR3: TGTGCCAGCAGTAACCCCAGGTTCCGGAAAGGGGGAAAACTGTTTTTT. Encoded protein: CASSNPRFRKGGKLFF.

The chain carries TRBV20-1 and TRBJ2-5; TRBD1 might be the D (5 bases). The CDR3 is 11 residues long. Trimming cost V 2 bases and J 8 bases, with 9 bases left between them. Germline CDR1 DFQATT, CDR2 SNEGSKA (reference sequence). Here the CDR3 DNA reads TGCAGTGCTAGATCTCAGGGAACCCAGTACTTC. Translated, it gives CSARSQGTQYF.

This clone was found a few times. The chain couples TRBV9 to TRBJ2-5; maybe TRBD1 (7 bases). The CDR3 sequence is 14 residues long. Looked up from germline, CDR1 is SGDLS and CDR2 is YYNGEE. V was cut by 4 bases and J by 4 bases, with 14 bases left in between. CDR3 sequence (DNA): TGTGCCAGCAGCCCACGGGGGACAGCAGAGACCCAGTACTTC. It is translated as CASSPRGTAETQYF.

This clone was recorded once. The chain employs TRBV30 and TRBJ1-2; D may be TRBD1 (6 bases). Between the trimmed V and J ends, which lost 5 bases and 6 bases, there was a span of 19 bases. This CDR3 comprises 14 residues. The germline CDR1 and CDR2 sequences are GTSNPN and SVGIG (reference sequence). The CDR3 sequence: CAWGSRNRVHGYTF. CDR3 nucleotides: TGTGCCTGGGGGTCCCGGAACAGGGTGCATGGCTACACCTTC.

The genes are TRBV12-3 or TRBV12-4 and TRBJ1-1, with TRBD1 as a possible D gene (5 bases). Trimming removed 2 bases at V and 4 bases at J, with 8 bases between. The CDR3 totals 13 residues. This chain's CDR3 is CASSLTGATEAFF. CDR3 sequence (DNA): TGTGCCAGCAGTTTAACTGGGGCCACTGAAGCTTTCTTT.

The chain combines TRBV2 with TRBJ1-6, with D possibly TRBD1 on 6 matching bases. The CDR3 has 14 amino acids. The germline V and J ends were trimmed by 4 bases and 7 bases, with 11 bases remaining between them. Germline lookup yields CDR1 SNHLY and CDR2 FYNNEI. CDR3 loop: CASSVTGVNSPLHF. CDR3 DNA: TGTGCCAGCAGTGTGACAGGTGTAAATTCACCCCTCCACTTT.

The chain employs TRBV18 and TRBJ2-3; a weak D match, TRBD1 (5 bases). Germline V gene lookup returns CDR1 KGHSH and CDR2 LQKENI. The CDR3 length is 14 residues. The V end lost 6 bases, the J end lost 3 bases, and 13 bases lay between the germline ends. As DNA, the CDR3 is TGTGCCAGCTCCCCAGGGTTGGCTACAGATACGCAGTATTTT. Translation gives CASSPGLATDTQYF.

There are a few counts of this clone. Written as DNA, the CDR3 is TGTGCCTGGAACAGGAGGCATCAGCCCCAGCATTTT. This encodes CAWNRRHQPQHF. The rearrangement joins TRBV30 to TRBJ1-5; the D gene is possibly TRBD1 (5 bases). The V end was cut by 4 bases, the J end by 5 bases, with 9 bases between. In germline, CDR1 is GTSNPN, CDR2 SVGIG (reference sequence). The CDR3 has 12 amino acids.

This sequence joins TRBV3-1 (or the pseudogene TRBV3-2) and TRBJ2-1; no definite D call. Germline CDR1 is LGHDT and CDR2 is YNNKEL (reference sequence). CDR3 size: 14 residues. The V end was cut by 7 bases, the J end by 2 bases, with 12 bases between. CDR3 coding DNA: TGTGCCAGCACCCCTACCGCGGCCTACAATGAGCAGTTCTTC. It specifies CASTPTAAYNEQFF.

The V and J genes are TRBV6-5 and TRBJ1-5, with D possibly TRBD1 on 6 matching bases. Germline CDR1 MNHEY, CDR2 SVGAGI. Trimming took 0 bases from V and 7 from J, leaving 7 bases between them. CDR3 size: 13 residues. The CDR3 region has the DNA TGTGCCAGCAGTTACTCAGACAGGCAGCCCCAGCATTTT. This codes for CASSYSDRQPQHF.

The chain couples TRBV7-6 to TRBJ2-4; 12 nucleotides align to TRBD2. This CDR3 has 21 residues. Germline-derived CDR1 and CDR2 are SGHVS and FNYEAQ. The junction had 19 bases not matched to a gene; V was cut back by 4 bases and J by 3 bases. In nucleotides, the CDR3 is TGTGCCAGCAGCTATAGCCCGCCGGGACTAGCGGGTCAATTTGTCAAAAACATTCAGTACTTC. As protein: CASSYSPPGLAGQFVKNIQYF. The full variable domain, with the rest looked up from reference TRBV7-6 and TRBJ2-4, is GAGVSQSPRYKVTKRGQDVALRCDPISGHVSLYWYRQALGQGPEFLTYFNYEAQQDKSGLPNDRFSAERPEGSISTLTIQRTEQRDSAMYRCASSYSPPGLAGQFVKNIQYFGAGTRLSVL.

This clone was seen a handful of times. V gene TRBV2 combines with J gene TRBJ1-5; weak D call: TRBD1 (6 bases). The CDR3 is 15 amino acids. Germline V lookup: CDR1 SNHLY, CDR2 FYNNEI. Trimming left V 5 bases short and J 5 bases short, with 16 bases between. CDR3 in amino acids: CASSSLGGRDQPQHF. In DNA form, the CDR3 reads TGTGCCAGCAGTTCCCTCGGGGGGCGGGATCAGCCCCAGCATTTT.

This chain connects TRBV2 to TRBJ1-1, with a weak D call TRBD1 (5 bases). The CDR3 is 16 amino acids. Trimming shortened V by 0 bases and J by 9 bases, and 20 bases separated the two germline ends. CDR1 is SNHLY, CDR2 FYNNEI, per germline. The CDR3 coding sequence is TGTGCCAGCAGTGAAGCTGGGATTGGCCGGGGCGGGAAAGCTTTCTTT. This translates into CASSEAGIGRGGKAFF.

CDR3: CASSRQLAGGSADTQYF. The CDR3, as DNA: TGTGCCAGCAGCCGCCAACTTGCGGGAGGTTCGGCAGATACGCAGTATTTT. The J gene is TRBJ2-3, the V gene TRBV7-6, with 8 bases matching TRBD2. The germline V gene has CDR1 SGHVS and CDR2 FNYEAQ. The CDR3 totals 17 residues. V was clipped by 5 bases and J by 4 bases; unmatched bases: 14. Based on the CDR3 plus reference TRBV7-6 and TRBJ2-3, the full variable domain is GAGVSQSPRYKVTKRGQDVALRCDPISGHVSLYWYRQALGQGPEFLTYFNYEAQQDKSGLPNDRFSAERPEGSISTLTIQRTEQRDSAMYRCASSRQLAGGSADTQYFGPGTRLTVL.

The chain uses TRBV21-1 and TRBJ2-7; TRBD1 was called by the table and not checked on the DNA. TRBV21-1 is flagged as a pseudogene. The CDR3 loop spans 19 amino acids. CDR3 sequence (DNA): TGTGCCAGCAGCAGCCGCCGGGACAGATCTCCAGGCCCCTTCTACGAGCAGTACTTC. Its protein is CASSSRRDRSPGPFYEQYF.

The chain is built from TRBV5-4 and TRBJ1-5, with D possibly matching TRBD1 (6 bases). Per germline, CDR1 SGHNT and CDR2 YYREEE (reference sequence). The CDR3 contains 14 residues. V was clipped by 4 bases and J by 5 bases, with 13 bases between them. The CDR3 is CASSGGPNDQPQHF. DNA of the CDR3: TGTGCCAGCAGCGGGGGGCCTAACGATCAGCCCCAGCATTTT.

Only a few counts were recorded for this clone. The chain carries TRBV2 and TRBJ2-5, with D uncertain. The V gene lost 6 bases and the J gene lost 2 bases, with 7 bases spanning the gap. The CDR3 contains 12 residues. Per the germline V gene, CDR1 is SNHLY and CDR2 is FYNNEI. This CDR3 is CASRPDQETQYF. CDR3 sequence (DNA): TGTGCCAGCAGACCGGATCAAGAGACCCAGTACTTC.

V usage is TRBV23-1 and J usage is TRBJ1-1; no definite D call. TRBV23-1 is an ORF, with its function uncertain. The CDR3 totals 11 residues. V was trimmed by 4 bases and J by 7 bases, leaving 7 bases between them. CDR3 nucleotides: TGCGCCAGCAGTCCCGGACTTGAAGCTTTCTTT. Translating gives CASSPGLEAFF.

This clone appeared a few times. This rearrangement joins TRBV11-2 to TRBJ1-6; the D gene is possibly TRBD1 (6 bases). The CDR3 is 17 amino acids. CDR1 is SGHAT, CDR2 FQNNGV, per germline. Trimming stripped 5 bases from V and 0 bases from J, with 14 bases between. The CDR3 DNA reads TGTGCCAGCAGCCCAACGGGGGCAAGCTCCTATAATTCACCCCTCCACTTT. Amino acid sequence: CASSPTGASSYNSPLHF.

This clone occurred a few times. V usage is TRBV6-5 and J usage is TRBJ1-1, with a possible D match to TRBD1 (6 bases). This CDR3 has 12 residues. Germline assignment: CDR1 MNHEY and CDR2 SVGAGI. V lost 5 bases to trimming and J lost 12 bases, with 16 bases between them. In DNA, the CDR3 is TGTGCCAGCAGTCTCGGGACAAAAGAACCTTTCTTT. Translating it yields CASSLGTKEPFF.

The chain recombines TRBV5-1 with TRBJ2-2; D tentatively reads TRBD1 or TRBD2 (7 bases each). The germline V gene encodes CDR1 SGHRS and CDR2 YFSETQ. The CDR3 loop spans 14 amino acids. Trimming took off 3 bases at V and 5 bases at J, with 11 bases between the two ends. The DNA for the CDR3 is TGCGCCAGCAGCTCGCAGGGGGGGACCGGGGAGCTGTTTTTT. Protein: CASSSQGGTGELFF.

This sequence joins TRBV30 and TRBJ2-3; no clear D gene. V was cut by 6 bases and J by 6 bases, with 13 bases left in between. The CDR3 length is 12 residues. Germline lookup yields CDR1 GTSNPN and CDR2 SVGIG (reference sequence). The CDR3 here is CACRIVRDTQYF. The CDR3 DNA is TGTGCCTGCCGCATAGTCCGTGATACGCAGTATTTT.

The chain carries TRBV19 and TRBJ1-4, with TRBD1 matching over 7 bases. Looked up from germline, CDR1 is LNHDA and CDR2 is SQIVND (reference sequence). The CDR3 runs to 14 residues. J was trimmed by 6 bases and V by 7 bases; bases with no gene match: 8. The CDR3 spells CASTLGGRDEKLFF. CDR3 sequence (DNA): TGTGCCAGTACTCTAGGGGGCAGGGATGAAAAACTGTTTTTT. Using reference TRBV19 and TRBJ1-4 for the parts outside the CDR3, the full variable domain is DGGITQSPKYLFRKEGQNVTLSCEQNLNHDAMYWYRQDPGQGLRLIYYSQIVNDFQKGDIAEGYSVSREKKESFPLTVTSAQKNPTAFYLCASTLGGRDEKLFFGSGTQLSVL.